The rows below give T cell receptor beta chains drawn from one sample of a study of monozygotic twins with inflammatory bowel disease. With the 5' RACE reads reprocessed, TCRdb shows one record per CDR3 protein and no DNA. The ten top clones account for less than 6.5%, within a sample of some 300,000 distinct CDR3 sequences. Sequenced material: blood. These receptors came from a human donor with ulcerative colitis or Crohn's disease, or a healthy co-twin of an affected twin (not recorded which). Both conserved end residues are part of each CDR3. Each record gives: V gene, J gene, CDR3 protein.

v_call: TRBV29-1; j_call: TRBJ1-4; cdr3_aa: CSVRDPTNEKLFF
v_call: TRBV7-2; j_call: TRBJ2-7; cdr3_aa: CASSLSVGQGYEQYF
v_call: TRBV5-1; j_call: TRBJ2-6; cdr3_aa: CASSQRDGSDSGANVLTF
v_call: TRBV12-3/TRBV12-4; j_call: TRBJ1-6; cdr3_aa: CASSPDRGNSPLHF
v_call: TRBV5-1; j_call: TRBJ2-1; cdr3_aa: CASRAGETYNEQFF
v_call: TRBV3-1; j_call: TRBJ1-1; cdr3_aa: CASSQKDRAGTEAFF
v_call: TRBV7-2; j_call: TRBJ2-3; cdr3_aa: CASSLQHPSTDTQYF
v_call: TRBV19; j_call: TRBJ1-5; cdr3_aa: CASSIFNQPQHF
v_call: TRBV7-9; j_call: TRBJ2-7; cdr3_aa: CASSLADIAYEQYF
v_call: TRBV5-4; j_call: TRBJ1-5; cdr3_aa: CASSVGTGNQPRHF
v_call: TRBV5-6; j_call: TRBJ1-1; cdr3_aa: CASSGLRRNTEAFF
v_call: TRBV28; j_call: TRBJ1-2; cdr3_aa: CASSGDRGRSYGYTF
v_call: TRBV29-1; j_call: TRBJ1-1; cdr3_aa: CSAELPGEAFF
v_call: TRBV12-3/TRBV12-4; j_call: TRBJ2-3; cdr3_aa: CASSLITGLGTDTQYF
v_call: TRBV28; j_call: TRBJ2-7; cdr3_aa: CASRGVGQGPREYF
v_call: TRBV9; j_call: TRBJ2-5; cdr3_aa: CASSVSSYWETQYF
v_call: TRBV30; j_call: TRBJ1-2; cdr3_aa: CAWSAQIANYGYTF
v_call: TRBV27; j_call: TRBJ1-1; cdr3_aa: CASIPSGRLTEAFF
v_call: TRBV3-1; j_call: TRBJ2-1; cdr3_aa: CASSHSGQGRQFF
v_call: TRBV7-9; j_call: TRBJ2-7; cdr3_aa: CASSLGLEQYF
v_call: TRBV10-3; j_call: TRBJ2-2; cdr3_aa: CAISTRDLGPGELFF
v_call: TRBV4-3; j_call: TRBJ1-5; cdr3_aa: CASSQDLEGGQPQHF
v_call: TRBV30; j_call: TRBJ2-3; cdr3_aa: CAWSVQGTGDTQYF
v_call: TRBV28; j_call: TRBJ2-7; cdr3_aa: CASSLWGAGRREEQYF
v_call: TRBV6-6; j_call: TRBJ1-3; cdr3_aa: CASIEENTIYF
v_call: TRBV2; j_call: TRBJ1-5; cdr3_aa: CASRAGPPQPQHF
v_call: TRBV6-2/TRBV6-3; j_call: TRBJ1-1; cdr3_aa: CASSYSRGARRLRATEAFF
v_call: TRBV20-1; j_call: TRBJ2-7; cdr3_aa: CSALTLGDRVDEQYF
v_call: TRBV20-1; j_call: TRBJ1-5; cdr3_aa: CSARDPTSNQPQHF
v_call: TRBV12-3/TRBV12-4; j_call: TRBJ2-5; cdr3_aa: CASSLLAGQETQYF
v_call: TRBV28; j_call: TRBJ2-1; cdr3_aa: CASRPRAPSGEQFF
v_call: TRBV20-1; j_call: TRBJ1-3; cdr3_aa: CSARVQGQGQRNTIYF
v_call: TRBV6-6; j_call: TRBJ2-4; cdr3_aa: CASSYPSSGAIGYF
v_call: TRBV5-1; j_call: TRBJ2-3; cdr3_aa: CASGLDRLTDTQYF
v_call: TRBV4-3; j_call: TRBJ2-1; cdr3_aa: CASSHLGNEQFF
v_call: TRBV27; j_call: TRBJ2-5; cdr3_aa: CASTAVWGADQETQYF
v_call: TRBV12-3/TRBV12-4; j_call: TRBJ2-7; cdr3_aa: CASSPGVYEQYF
v_call: TRBV5-1; j_call: TRBJ2-2; cdr3_aa: CASSLGLKGALSGELFF
v_call: TRBV15; j_call: TRBJ2-5; cdr3_aa: CATSRDTASGEETQYF
v_call: TRBV7-2; j_call: TRBJ2-1; cdr3_aa: CASSLVQGPVNEQFF
v_call: TRBV5-1; j_call: TRBJ2-2; cdr3_aa: CASSPWDYTGELFF
v_call: TRBV10-2; j_call: TRBJ2-7; cdr3_aa: CASSEGRAQSARSYEQYF
v_call: TRBV12-3/TRBV12-4; j_call: TRBJ2-3; cdr3_aa: CASSLVNGAGGSTDTQYF
v_call: TRBV30; j_call: TRBJ2-4; cdr3_aa: CAWSPRAKNIQYF
v_call: TRBV29-1; j_call: TRBJ2-7; cdr3_aa: CSVVKPGRLYEQYF
v_call: TRBV7-8; j_call: TRBJ2-7; cdr3_aa: CASSSSGEQYF
v_call: TRBV20-1; j_call: TRBJ1-4; cdr3_aa: CSASPLGQGPDEKLFF
v_call: TRBV20-1; j_call: TRBJ2-7; cdr3_aa: CSATRRWDSYEQYF
v_call: TRBV7-2; j_call: TRBJ2-7; cdr3_aa: CASSLATEAYEQYF
v_call: TRBV5-1; j_call: TRBJ2-4; cdr3_aa: CASSRTSGRAVGAKNIQYF
v_call: TRBV7-9; j_call: TRBJ1-4; cdr3_aa: CASSTVQKNNEKLFF
v_call: TRBV10-3; j_call: TRBJ1-5; cdr3_aa: CAISDEGFGNQPQHF
v_call: TRBV2; j_call: TRBJ2-2; cdr3_aa: CASPTGGNTGELFF